Reported below is one T cell receptor (beta chain). The target antigen is unknown. The sample belongs to a study of cytomegalovirus exposure and HLA in healthy donors. Findings of the study overall: For cytomegalovirus status, the classifier reportedly gave diagnoses with high specificity and sensitivity.

V shed 5 bases and J shed 0 bases, with 9 bases lying between them. Germline V gene data show CDR1 as SSHAT and CDR2 as FNYEAQ (reference sequence). The CDR3 sequence is 14 residues long. PCR primers comprised 60 Vbeta and 13 Jbeta primers. This table comes from immunoSEQ multiplex PCR, and its TCRdb copy is limited to in-frame clones, with some not included. This sample has some 150,000 clones, with around three fifths found just once. This sequence originates from a woman aged 25 to 45 in good health and CMV-seropositive. V and J are TRBV7-7 and TRBJ2-3; D gene uncertain. The sample consisted of PBMCs. CDR3 in amino acids: CASSPGGSTDTQYF. CDR3 coding DNA: TGTGCCAGCAGCCCTGGTGGCAGCACAGATACGCAGTATTTT.